Following are 30 T cell receptor beta chains from one sample sequenced in a study of blood T cells in healthy people across ages. A second about 6 to 11 cycle PCR used barcoded and J-beta primers. A single record per CDR3 protein comes from TCRdb applying MiXCR to the 5' RACE reads. The table includes hundreds of thousands of distinct CDR3 sequences, 58% detected once. Input material: blood. These TCRs come from a man in his thirties or forties in good health.

Here the CDR3 reads CASSSILNEQFF. The CDR3 nucleotides are TGTGCCAGCAGCTCTATCTTGAATGAGCAGTTCTTC. The chain recombines TRBV6-2 or TRBV6-3 with TRBJ2-1, with D unresolved. The germline V and J ends were trimmed by 6 bases and 7 bases, with 10 bases remaining between them. Per germline, CDR1 MNHEY and CDR2 SVGEGT. The CDR3 consists of 12 residues.

The gene calls are TRBV21-1 and TRBJ2-5; the listed D gene, TRBD1, was not tested against the DNA. TRBV21-1 corresponds to a pseudogene. The CDR3 loop spans 16 amino acids. CDR3 sequence: CASSKQRGGKGGTQYF. CDR3 DNA: TGTGCCAGCAGCAAACAACGAGGGGGCAAAGGGGGGACCCAGTACTTC.

V and J are TRBV9 and TRBJ2-6, with D possibly TRBD2 on 5 matching bases. CDR1 SGDLS and CDR2 YYNGEE come from the germline V gene. The V end lost 7 bases, the J end lost 2 bases, and 10 bases lay between the germline ends. The CDR3 spans 14 residues. CDR3 loop: CASGRTTGANVLTF. The CDR3 DNA reads as TGTGCCAGCGGGAGAACCACTGGGGCCAACGTCCTGACTTTC. The whole variable domain, remainder taken from reference TRBV9 and TRBJ2-6, is DSGVTQTPKHLITATGQRVTLRCSPRSGDLSVYWYQQSLDQGLQFLIQYYNGEERAKGNILERFSAQQFPDLHSELNLSSLELGDSALYFCASGRTTGANVLTFGAGSRLTVL.

This chain connects TRBV7-2 to TRBJ2-1; possibly TRBD2 for D (6 bases). The germline CDR1 and CDR2 sequences are SGHTA and FQGNSA. The CDR3 covers 14 residues. V dropped 4 bases and J dropped 4 bases, with 11 bases sitting between them. The CDR3 is CASSWDLLYNEQFF. The CDR3 DNA reads TGTGCCAGCAGCTGGGACTTACTATACAATGAGCAGTTCTTC.

The CDR3 protein is CASSAIAGRFTDTQYF. CDR3 DNA sequence: TGTGCCAGCAGCGCCATAGCGGGAAGGTTCACAGATACGCAGTATTTT. The V and J genes are TRBV2 and TRBJ2-3; 8 bases align to TRBD2. The CDR3 extends over 16 amino acids. V was clipped by 6 bases and J by 2 bases; unmatched bases: 10. Looked up from germline, CDR1 is SNHLY and CDR2 is FYNNEI.

This chain uses TRBV6-6 with TRBJ2-1; 10 nucleotides match TRBD1. With 8 bases clipped from V and 10 bases from J, the junction kept 14 bases outside the gene matches. The CDR3 has 15 residues. Germline V gene sequence: CDR1 MNHNY, CDR2 SVGAGI (reference sequence). The CDR3 DNA reads as TGTGCCAGCTCACGAATAGCCGGGACAGGGGACGAGCAGTTCTTC. This sequence encodes CASSRIAGTGDEQFF.

This clonotype was observed a handful of times. The chain recombines TRBV15 with TRBJ2-1; maybe TRBD1 (6 bases). Germline V gene data show CDR1 as LNHNV and CDR2 as YYDKDF (reference sequence). This CDR3 is 13 amino acids long. V was trimmed by 4 bases and J by 13 bases, leaving 17 bases between them. This CDR3 is CATSKGRAGDQFF. CDR3 DNA sequence: TGTGCCACCAGCAAGGGTCGGGCAGGGGATCAGTTCTTC.

The V and J genes are TRBV5-1 and TRBJ2-5; D is tentatively TRBD1 or TRBD2 (5 bases each). Germline CDR1 is SGHRS and CDR2 is YFSETQ. V lost 4 bases, J lost 5 bases, and 15 bases lay in between. The CDR3 is 14 amino acids. CDR3 in amino acids: CASSPLSGTETQYF. CDR3 coding DNA: TGCGCCAGCAGCCCATTATCAGGGACGGAGACCCAGTACTTC.

This clonotype showed up just a few times. This chain joins TRBV20-1 and TRBJ1-4, with 7 positions matching TRBD1. The germline V gene encodes CDR1 DFQATT and CDR2 SNEGSKA (reference sequence). The CDR3 sequence is 13 residues long. The junction had 3 bases not matched to a gene; V was cut back by 6 bases and J by 2 bases. The CDR3 region is CSAPGGTNEKLFF. CDR3 nucleotide sequence: TGCAGTGCCCCAGGGGGGACTAATGAAAAACTGTTTTTT.

This clonotype has just one count. The chain joins TRBV20-1 to TRBJ1-5; 7 positions match TRBD1. This CDR3 spans 13 amino acids. CDR1 DFQATT and CDR2 SNEGSKA come from the germline V gene (reference sequence). The J segment lost 6 bases and the V segment lost 5 bases, leaving 7 bases of the junction unmatched. CDR3 sequence reads: CSAWEGASQPQHF. The CDR3 DNA reads TGCAGTGCTTGGGAGGGGGCGAGTCAGCCCCAGCATTTT.

A note on this clonotype: Given a much more abundant clone one base away, this may be a read error. This chain connects TRBV7-9 to TRBJ2-4; D not resolved. The J call could be wrong; TRBJ2-7 is a better fit for the DNA end. From germline, CDR1 is SEHNR and CDR2 FQNEAQ (reference sequence). There are 15 residues in the CDR3. The CDR3 is CAGSLELSFSYEQYF. The CDR3 region has the DNA TGTGCCGGCAGCTTAGAGTTAAGTTTCAGCTACGAGCAGTACTTC.

This clonotype was found a few times. This rearrangement joins TRBV12-3 or TRBV12-4 to TRBJ2-1; no clear D. The CDR3 is 16 residues long. Trimming shortened V by 1 base and J by 6 bases, and 16 bases separated the two germline ends. CDR3 sequence: CASSLGWVGLPNEQFF. The DNA of the CDR3 is TGTGCCAGCAGTTTAGGATGGGTAGGGCTCCCCAATGAGCAGTTCTTC.

The chain employs TRBV4-2 and TRBJ2-5, with D maybe TRBD2 (7 bases). The CDR3 spans 14 residues. In germline, CDR1 is LGHNA, CDR2 YNFKEQ. V lost 3 bases, J lost 3 bases, and 11 bases lay in between. The CDR3 sequence is CASSHLGGEETQYF. CDR3 sequence (DNA): TGTGCCAGCAGCCATCTAGGGGGGGAAGAGACCCAGTACTTC.

The chain employs TRBV20-1 and TRBJ2-5; possible D gene TRBD2, 5 bases. The CDR3 runs to 13 residues. The germline V gene has CDR1 DFQATT and CDR2 SNEGSKA (reference sequence). With 6 bases removed from V and 2 bases from J, the gap between germline ends came to 13 bases. CDR3 sequence (DNA): TGCAGTGCAAACGGCCAGCGGCAAGAGACCCAGTACTTC. Residues: CSANGQRQETQYF.

The chain recombines TRBV19 with TRBJ2-7; D may be TRBD1 (5 bases). V was cut by 7 bases and J by 4 bases, with 17 bases left in between. In germline, CDR1 is LNHDA, CDR2 SQIVND (reference sequence). The length of the CDR3 is 14 residues. CDR3 in amino acids: CASTKVGDRYEQYF. The CDR3 nucleotides read TGTGCCAGTACCAAAGTAGGAGACAGATACGAGCAGTACTTC.

This clonotype occurred a few times. This rearrangement joins TRBV16 to TRBJ1-2; 9 bases align to TRBD1. The CDR3 is 14 residues long. Germline CDR1 is KGHSY and CDR2 is FQNENV. The V gene end was trimmed by 4 bases and the J gene end by 4 bases; junction bases not matched to a gene: 4. The CDR3 region has the DNA TGTGCCAGCAGCCTAGGACAGGGGCTCTATGGCTACACCTTC. Its translation: CASSLGQGLYGYTF.

The CDR3 DNA reads TGTGCCAGCAATCTACTGGGACCGGCTAACTATGGCTACACCTTC. Protein: CASNLLGPANYGYTF. The chain links TRBV28 to TRBJ1-2; D is possibly TRBD1 (5 bases). This CDR3 has 15 residues. Germline CDR1 MDHEN, CDR2 SYDVKM. The V end was cut by 7 bases, the J end by 0 bases, with 15 bases between.

The CDR3 reads CASTPKGQGVFGYTF. CDR3 nucleotides: TGTGCCAGCACTCCAAAGGGACAGGGAGTCTTTGGCTACACCTTC. The gene calls are TRBV2 and TRBJ1-2; 9 bases fit TRBD1. Germline values: CDR1 SNHLY, CDR2 FYNNEI. Trimming at V came to 7 bases and at J to 7 bases, leaving 13 bases not matched to a gene. The CDR3 runs 15 residues.

This clonotype occurred a few times. CDR3 loop: CASSAPRAGDRNTEAFF. The CDR3 bases are TGTGCCAGCAGCGCACCAAGGGCAGGAGATAGGAACACTGAAGCTTTCTTT. This chain uses TRBV2 with TRBJ1-1; D unresolved. The CDR3 totals 17 residues. V was shortened by 6 bases and J by 1 base, with 21 bases between the two germline ends. Per germline, CDR1 SNHLY and CDR2 FYNNEI.

The chain recombines TRBV4-2 with TRBJ2-3; 11 bases match TRBD1. J was trimmed by 4 bases and V by 3 bases; bases with no gene match: 3. CDR1 and CDR2 from the germline V gene are LGHNA and YNFKEQ. The CDR3 sequence is 15 residues long. The CDR3 spells CASSQMGQGADTQYF. DNA for the CDR3: TGTGCCAGCAGCCAGATGGGACAGGGGGCAGATACGCAGTATTTT.

V gene TRBV11-2 combines with J gene TRBJ2-1; 7 bases fit TRBD1. Per germline, CDR1 SGHAT and CDR2 FQNNGV. V dropped 10 bases and J dropped 0; count of bases not matched to a gene: 12. The CDR3 contains 16 residues. CDR3 protein: CATTYRGLSSYNEQFF. In DNA, the CDR3 is TGTGCCACGACGTACAGGGGCCTAAGCTCCTACAATGAGCAGTTCTTC.

The rearrangement uses TRBV7-3 and TRBJ1-1, with D possibly TRBD1 on 6 matching bases. In germline, CDR1 is SGHTA, CDR2 FQGTGA. CDR3 size: 14 residues. Trimming shortened V by 5 bases and J by 4 bases, and 14 bases separated the two germline ends. The DNA of the CDR3 is TGTGCCAGCAGCACTACAGGGTCACGCACTGAAGCTTTCTTT. Protein product: CASSTTGSRTEAFF.

V is TRBV29-1 and J is TRBJ2-5; 7 bases match TRBD1. The CDR3 has 15 amino acids. Germline CDR1 and CDR2: SQVTM and ANQGSEA. Trimming at V came to 6 bases and at J to 4 bases, leaving 14 bases not matched to a gene. For the CDR3, the DNA is TGCAGCGTAGCAAATAGACAGGGCGGAGGAGAGACCCAGTACTTC. It codes for CSVANRQGGGETQYF.

The genes are TRBV4-2 and TRBJ2-5, with 10 bases identical to TRBD2. The J call may be faulty, since TRBJ2-7 better matches the DNA end. This CDR3 spans 14 amino acids. Germline values: CDR1 LGHNA, CDR2 YNFKEQ. CDR3 in amino acids: CASSQDTSGIEQYF. For the CDR3, the DNA is TGTGCCAGCAGCCAAGATACTAGCGGGATCGAGCAGTACTTC.

The chain combines TRBV7-9 with TRBJ2-3, with unresolved D. V was shortened by 3 bases and J by 4 bases, with 8 bases between the two germline ends. The V gene's germline CDR1 is SEHNR and CDR2 FQNEAQ (reference sequence). The CDR3 runs to 13 residues. The chain's CDR3 is CASSFGPPDTQYF. CDR3 in DNA: TGTGCCAGCAGCTTCGGACCCCCAGATACGCAGTATTTT.

This chain links TRBV4-2 with TRBJ2-2; no clear D. CDR1 is LGHNA and CDR2 is YNFKEQ in the germline V gene. Trimming removed 8 bases from V and 8 bases from J, with 15 bases in between. CDR3 length: 13 residues. The CDR3 DNA reads as TGTGCCAGCGGCCGACAAGAGTTGGGGGAGCTGTTTTTT. Translating gives CASGRQELGELFF.

In regard to this clonotype: Mismatch with germline at one junction end may stem from a read error. Here the CDR3 DNA reads TGTGCCTCGGGCGGGGGACAGGGGAAAAGCTATGACTACACCTTC. It is translated as CASGGGQGKSYDYTF. The J gene is TRBJ1-2, the V gene TRBV2, with 10 bases identical to TRBD1. This CDR3 has 15 residues. Germline V gene data show CDR1 as SNHLY and CDR2 as FYNNEI. The full variable domain, rest sourced from reference TRBV2 and TRBJ1-2, is EPEVTQTPSHQVTQMGQEVILRCVPISNHLYFYWYRQILGQKVEFLVSFYNNEISEKSEIFDDQFSVERPDGSNFTLKIRSTKLEDSAMYFCASGGGQGKSYDYTFGSGTRLTVV.

J is TRBJ1-5 and V is TRBV4-3, with D tentatively TRBD1 (6 bases). Deletions cut 1 base from V and 7 bases from J, with 14 bases between. The germline gives CDR1 LGHNA, CDR2 YSLEER. There are 15 residues in the CDR3. CDR3 DNA sequence: TGCGCCAGCAGCCAAGGTTTGCAGGGGTTACAGCCCCAGCATTTT. Translation gives CASSQGLQGLQPQHF.

The chain uses TRBV2 and TRBJ2-1; no firm D call. Trimming left V 6 bases short and J 4 bases short, with 7 bases between. Germline V gene sequence: CDR1 SNHLY, CDR2 FYNNEI. This CDR3 region has 12 residues. The chain's CDR3 is CASRATYNEQFF. As DNA, the CDR3 is TGTGCCAGCAGGGCTACATACAATGAGCAGTTCTTC.

This clonotype was counted only a few times. V and J are TRBV10-3 and TRBJ1-2; a possible D gene is TRBD1 (5 bases). This CDR3 comprises 14 residues. V lost 6 bases and J 4 bases, leaving 15 bases between the germline ends. Germline V gene data show CDR1 as ENHRY and CDR2 as SYGVKD. The CDR3 loop is CAIRESGGTYGYTF. The CDR3, as DNA: TGTGCCATCAGAGAGAGTGGGGGGACCTATGGCTACACCTTC.